A selection of T cell receptor beta chains follows, all from one sample in a study of blood T cells in healthy people across ages. TCRdb used MiXCR to reprocess the 5' RACE reads, holding one entry per CDR3 protein. The table includes 780,000 or so distinct CDR3 sequences, just over 55% detected once. The sequencing sample was made of blood. The receptors were sampled from a man in his forties or fifties in good health. The CDR3 runs from the conserved cysteine through the conserved F or W. D genes are given only for firm matches. Only some rows state a clone size, as once, few, many or a class for expanded clones.

CDR3 length,D gene,J gene,clone size,V gene,CDR3 DNA,CDR3 protein
16,-,TRBJ2-5,-,TRBV2,TGTGCCAGCAGTGAAGCGCTTGGCCTCTTCCAAGAGACCCAGTACTTC,CASSEALGLFQETQYF
15,TRBD1,TRBJ1-5,-,TRBV20-1,TGCAGTGCTAGCACCGGGACAGGGGCGAATCAGCCCCAGCATTTT,CSASTGTGANQPQHF
17,TRBD1,TRBJ2-5,-,TRBV27,TGTGCCAGCAGTTTATGGGGACAGGGGGCGCGTGGAGAGACCCAGTACTTC,CASSLWGQGARGETQYF
15,TRBD1,TRBJ2-7,few,TRBV5-1,TGCGCCAGCAAGTCGACAGGGGGCGAATCCTACGAGCAGTACTTC,CASKSTGGESYEQYF
17,-,TRBJ2-1,-,TRBV4-1,TGCGCCAGCAGCCAAGTAACTCCGACCAGCTCCTACAATGAGCAGTTCTTC,CASSQVTPTSSYNEQFF
14,-,TRBJ2-3,-,TRBV2,TGTGCCAGCAGTGAAGAAACAGGGCCAGATACGCAGTATTTT,CASSEETGPDTQYF
15,-,TRBJ1-2,few,TRBV4-1,TGCGCCAGCAGCCAACCGACAGCAGCTAACTATGGCTACACCTTC,CASSQPTAANYGYTF
13,-,TRBJ2-7,-,TRBV6-1,TGTGCCAGCAGTGAAGGGTCCGGGGATGAGCAGTACTTC,CASSEGSGDEQYF
15,-,TRBJ1-1,-,TRBV7-2,TGTGCCAGCAGCTTAAGTTGGCAGACGAACACTGAAGCTTTCTTT,CASSLSWQTNTEAFF
14,-,TRBJ2-2,few,TRBV18,TGTGCCAGCTCACCACCGGGGGACACCGGGGAGCTGTTTTTT,CASSPPGDTGELFF
14,-,TRBJ2-7,-,TRBV11-2,TGTGCCAGCAGCTCGGACGGGAGCAGGTACGAGCAGTACTTC,CASSSDGSRYEQYF
12,-,TRBJ1-1,-,TRBV29-1,TGCAGCGGGAGTAGGCTGAACACTGAAGCTTTCTTT,CSGSRLNTEAFF
14,TRBD1,TRBJ2-7,-,TRBV12-3/TRBV12-4,TGTGCCAGCAGTTTACAGGACAGGATCAACGAGCAGTACTTC,CASSLQDRINEQYF
13,-,TRBJ2-7,few,TRBV12-3/TRBV12-4,TGTGCCAGCAGTTTATTTCGTGTTCCCGAGCAGTACTTC,CASSLFRVPEQYF
15,TRBD1,TRBJ2-5,-,TRBV3-1,TGTGCCAGCAGCCAAGAAGACAGGGGAGGTGAGACCCAGTACTTC,CASSQEDRGGETQYF
14,-,TRBJ2-2,-,TRBV7-3,TGTGCCAGCAGCTTATATGGGAACACCGGGGAGCTGTTTTTT,CASSLYGNTGELFF
13,TRBD2,TRBJ2-1,few,TRBV29-1,TGCAGCGTTGACGGGGGGTCCTACAATGAGCAGTTCTTC,CSVDGGSYNEQFF
14,TRBD1,TRBJ1-2,-,TRBV7-3,TGTGCCAGCAGCCGGGACAGCAAGAACTATGGCTACACCTTC,CASSRDSKNYGYTF
13,-,TRBJ2-1,-,TRBV29-1,TGCAGCGCTGGCCCACTAGAAGGAAAGGAGCAGTTCTTC,CSAGPLEGKEQFF
13,-,TRBJ2-7,-,TRBV20-1,TGCAGTGCTAGGTATCGGGGCTTCGGCGAGCAGTACTTC,CSARYRGFGEQYF
15,TRBD1,TRBJ2-7,-,TRBV6-5,TGTGCCAGCAGACCCAACAGGGGGCCCTCCTACGAGCAGTACTTC,CASRPNRGPSYEQYF
11,-,TRBJ2-5,-,TRBV14,TGTGCCAGCAGCCAGAGGGGGACCCAGTACTTC,CASSQRGTQYF
17,-,TRBJ2-7,-,TRBV7-2,TGTGCCAGCAGCCAACCGACAGCCCTACGGGCAGCGGGCGAGCAGTACTTC,CASSQPTALRAAGEQYF